The clone carrying this T cell receptor (beta chain) has just a few counts. Its cognate antigen is unknown. The study reverse transcribed the entire isolated RNA, so it sequenced expressed TCRB transcripts. Sequencing was performed with immunoSEQ multiplex PCR; in TCRdb, only in-frame clones are kept and a portion is missing. This sample has more than 300,000 clones, with over 8.5% found just once. This entry is derived from a study of beta chain features in type 1 diabetes. Findings and limits, study-wide: There was a moderate but significant shortening of TCRB CDR3s in all four CD4+ subsets of Type 1 diabetes patients. A definitive answer on HLA type influencing TCRB rearrangement was not reached here. Naive, central memory and Treg TCRB repertoires seemed to resemble each other more closely in patients than they did in healthy donors.

The V segment lost 2 bases and the J segment 0 bases; nucleotides outside the gene matches: 1. Germline CDR1 and CDR2: SGHRS and YFSETQ. This CDR3 is 15 amino acids long. The chain uses TRBV5-1 and TRBJ2-2; 7 bases agree with TRBD2. Input material: central memory CD4+ T cells from blood. The receptor's source is a man aged 25-45 years with type 1 diabetes. The CDR3 loop reads CASSLAGPNTGELFF. The CDR3 DNA sequence: TGCGCCAGCAGCTTAGCGGGACCGAACACCGGGGAGCTGTTTTTT.